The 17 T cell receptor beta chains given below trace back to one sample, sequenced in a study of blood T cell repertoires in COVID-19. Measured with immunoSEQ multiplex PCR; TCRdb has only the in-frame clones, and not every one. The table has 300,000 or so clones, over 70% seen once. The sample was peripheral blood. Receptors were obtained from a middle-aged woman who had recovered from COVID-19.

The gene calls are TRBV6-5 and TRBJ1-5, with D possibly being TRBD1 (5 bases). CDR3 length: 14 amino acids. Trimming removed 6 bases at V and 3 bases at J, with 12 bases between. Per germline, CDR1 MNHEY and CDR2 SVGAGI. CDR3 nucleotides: TGTGCCAGCAGCGGTCCAGGGTTCAATCAGCCCCAGCATTTT. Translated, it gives CASSGPGFNQPQHF.

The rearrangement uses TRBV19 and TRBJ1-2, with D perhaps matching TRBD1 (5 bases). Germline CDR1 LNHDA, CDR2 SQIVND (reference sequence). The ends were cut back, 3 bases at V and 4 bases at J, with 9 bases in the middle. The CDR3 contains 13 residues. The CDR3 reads CASSIRGGYGYTF. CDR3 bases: TGTGCCAGTAGTATCCGGGGGGGCTATGGCTACACCTTC.

CDR3 sequence reads: CASRGTGYSPLHF. The CDR3 DNA sequence: TGTGCCAGCAGGGGGACAGGGTATTCACCCCTCCACTTT. This chain joins TRBV27 and TRBJ1-6; 9 nucleotides line up with TRBD1. This CDR3 is built from 13 residues. The germline gives CDR1 MNHEY, CDR2 SMNVEV (reference sequence). Trimming removed 6 bases from V and 8 bases from J; junction bases left unmatched: 2.

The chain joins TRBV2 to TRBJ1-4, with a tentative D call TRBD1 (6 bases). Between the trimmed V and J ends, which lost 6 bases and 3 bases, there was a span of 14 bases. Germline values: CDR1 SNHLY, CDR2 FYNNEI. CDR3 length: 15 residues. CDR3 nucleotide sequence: TGTGCCAGCAGCCACCCGGGACATTCTAATGAAAAACTGTTTTTT. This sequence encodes CASSHPGHSNEKLFF.

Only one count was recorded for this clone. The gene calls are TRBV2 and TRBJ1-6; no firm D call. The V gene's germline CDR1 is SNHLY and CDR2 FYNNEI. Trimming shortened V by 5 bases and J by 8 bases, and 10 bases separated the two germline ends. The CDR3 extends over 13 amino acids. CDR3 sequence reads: CASSLRNDSPLHF. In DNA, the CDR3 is TGTGCCAGCAGTTTGAGGAATGATTCACCCCTCCACTTT.

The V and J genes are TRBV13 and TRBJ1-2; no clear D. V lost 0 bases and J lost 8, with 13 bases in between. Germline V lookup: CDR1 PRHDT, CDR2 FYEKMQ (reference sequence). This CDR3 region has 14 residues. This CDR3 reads CASSLGSLSGGYTF. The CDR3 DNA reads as TGTGCCAGCAGCTTAGGGTCGCTTTCGGGAGGCTACACCTTC.

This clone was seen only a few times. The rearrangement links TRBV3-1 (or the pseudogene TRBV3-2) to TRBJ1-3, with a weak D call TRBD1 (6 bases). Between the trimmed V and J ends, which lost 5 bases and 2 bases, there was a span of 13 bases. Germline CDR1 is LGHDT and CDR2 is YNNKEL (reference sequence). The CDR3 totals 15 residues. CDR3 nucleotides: TGTGCCAGCAGCTACAGGGTTATTGCTGGAAACACCATATATTTT. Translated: CASSYRVIAGNTIYF.

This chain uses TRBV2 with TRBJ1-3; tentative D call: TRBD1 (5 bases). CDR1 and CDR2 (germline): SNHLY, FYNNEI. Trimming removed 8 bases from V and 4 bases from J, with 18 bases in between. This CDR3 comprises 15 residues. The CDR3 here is CASSARGRGGNTIYF. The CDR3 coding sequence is TGTGCCAGCTCCGCGCGGGGGAGAGGGGGAAACACCATATATTTT. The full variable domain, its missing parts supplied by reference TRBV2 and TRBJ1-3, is EPEVTQTPSHQVTQMGQEVILRCVPISNHLYFYWYRQILGQKVEFLVSFYNNEISEKSEIFDDQFSVERPDGSNFTLKIRSTKLEDSAMYFCASSARGRGGNTIYFGEGSWLTVV.

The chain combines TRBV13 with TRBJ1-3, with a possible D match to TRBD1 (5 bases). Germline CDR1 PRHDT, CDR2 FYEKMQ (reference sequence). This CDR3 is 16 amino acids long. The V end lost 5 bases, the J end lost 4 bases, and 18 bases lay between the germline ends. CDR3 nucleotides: TGTGCCAGCAGCGCGGGGCCACGGAAAGGAGGAAACACCATATATTTT. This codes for CASSAGPRKGGNTIYF.

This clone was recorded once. CDR3 residues: CASSLTGGSDGYTF. The CDR3 bases are TGTGCCAGCAGCCTGACAGGGGGCTCCGATGGCTACACCTTC. V and J are TRBV6-5 and TRBJ1-2; TRBD1 matches at 10 bases. The germline V gene has CDR1 MNHEY and CDR2 SVGAGI. The junction had 7 bases not matched to a gene; V was cut back by 6 bases and J by 6 bases. The CDR3 contains 14 residues.

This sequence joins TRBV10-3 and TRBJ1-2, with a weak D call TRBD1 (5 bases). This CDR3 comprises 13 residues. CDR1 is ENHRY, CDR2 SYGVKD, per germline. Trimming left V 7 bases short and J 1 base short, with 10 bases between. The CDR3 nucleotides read TGTGCCATCAAATCGGGGGGTAACTATGGCTACACCTTC. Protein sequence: CAIKSGGNYGYTF.

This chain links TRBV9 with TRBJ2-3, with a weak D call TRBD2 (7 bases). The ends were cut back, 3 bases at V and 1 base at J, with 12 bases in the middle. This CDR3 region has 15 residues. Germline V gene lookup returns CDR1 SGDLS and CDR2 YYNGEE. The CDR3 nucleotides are TGTGCCAGCAGCGAGGGGGGGCGACGCACAGATACGCAGTATTTT. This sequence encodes CASSEGGRRTDTQYF.

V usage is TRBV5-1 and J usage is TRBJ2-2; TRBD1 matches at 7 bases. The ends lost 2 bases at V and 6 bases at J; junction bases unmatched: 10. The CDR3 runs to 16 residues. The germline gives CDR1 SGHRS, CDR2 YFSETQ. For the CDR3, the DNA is TGCGCCAGCAGCTTAGTAGGCAGGGGGTTATCCGGGGAGCTGTTTTTT. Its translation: CASSLVGRGLSGELFF.

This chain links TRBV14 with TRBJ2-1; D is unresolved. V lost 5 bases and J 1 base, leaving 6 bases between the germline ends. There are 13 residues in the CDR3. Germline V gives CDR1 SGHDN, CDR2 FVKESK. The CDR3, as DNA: TGTGCCAGCAGCATGAGGTCCTACAATGAGCAGTTCTTC. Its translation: CASSMRSYNEQFF.

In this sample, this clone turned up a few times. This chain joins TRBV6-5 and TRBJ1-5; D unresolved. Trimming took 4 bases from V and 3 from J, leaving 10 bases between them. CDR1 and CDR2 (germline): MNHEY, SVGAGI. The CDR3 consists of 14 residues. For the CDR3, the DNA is TGTGCCAGCAGTTCGACTGGTATCAATCAGCCCCAGCATTTT. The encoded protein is CASSSTGINQPQHF.

Written as DNA, the CDR3 is TGTGCCAGCAGTTTACGACAGAACACTGAAGCTTTCTTT. Its protein product is CASSLRQNTEAFF. The chain combines TRBV12-3 or TRBV12-4 with TRBJ1-1; D is ambiguous. The CDR3 spans 13 residues. The ends were cut back, 2 bases at V and 1 base at J, with 5 bases in the middle.

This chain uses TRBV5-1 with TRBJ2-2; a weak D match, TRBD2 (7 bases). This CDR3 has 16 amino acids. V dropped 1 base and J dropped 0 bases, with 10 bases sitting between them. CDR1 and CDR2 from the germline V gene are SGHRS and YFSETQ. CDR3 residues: CASSLRGAANTGELFF. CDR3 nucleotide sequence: TGCGCCAGCAGCTTGCGGGGGGCCGCGAACACCGGGGAGCTGTTTTTT.